This T cell receptor (beta chain) derives from a study of blood T cells in healthy people across ages. About the study: Capture by template switching was about one barcoded beta molecule per two T cells.

A sample-barcoded 5' primer and a J-beta primer mix were used in a second PCR of roughly 7 to 11 cycles. TCRdb fed the 5' RACE reads into MiXCR, producing one record per CDR3 protein. Counted here are 500,000 to 700,000 distinct CDR3 sequences, under 30% occurring once; the ten biggest clones make up approximately 14%. Trimming took 5 bases from V and 5 from J, leaving 14 bases between them. This CDR3 spans 14 amino acids. Per the germline V gene, CDR1 is KGHDR and CDR2 is SFDVKD. The specimen sequenced was blood. The J gene is TRBJ2-5, the V gene TRBV24-1, with a weak D call TRBD2 (6 bases). The sequence was collected from a woman aged 80 or older in good health. The CDR3 here is CATSGDFYVETQYF. Written as DNA, the CDR3 is TGTGCCACCAGTGGGGACTTCTATGTGGAGACCCAGTACTTC.